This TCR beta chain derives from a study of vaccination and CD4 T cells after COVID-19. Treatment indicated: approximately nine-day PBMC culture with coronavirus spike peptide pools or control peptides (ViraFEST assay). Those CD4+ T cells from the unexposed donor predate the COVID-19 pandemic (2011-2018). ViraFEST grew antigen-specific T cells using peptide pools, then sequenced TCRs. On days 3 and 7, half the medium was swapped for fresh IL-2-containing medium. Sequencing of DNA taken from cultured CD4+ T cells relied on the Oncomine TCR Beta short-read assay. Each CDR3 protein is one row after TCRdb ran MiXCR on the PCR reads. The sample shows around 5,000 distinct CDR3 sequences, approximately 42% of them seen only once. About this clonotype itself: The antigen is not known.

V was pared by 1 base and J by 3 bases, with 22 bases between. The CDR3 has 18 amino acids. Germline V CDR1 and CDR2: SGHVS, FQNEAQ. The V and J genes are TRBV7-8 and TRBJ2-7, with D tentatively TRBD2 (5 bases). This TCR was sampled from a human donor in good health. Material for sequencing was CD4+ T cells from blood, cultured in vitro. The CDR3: CASSLGVYSRGLFYEQYF. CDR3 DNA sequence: TGTGCCAGCAGCTTAGGGGTCTATTCCCGGGGTCTATTCTACGAGCAGTACTTC.